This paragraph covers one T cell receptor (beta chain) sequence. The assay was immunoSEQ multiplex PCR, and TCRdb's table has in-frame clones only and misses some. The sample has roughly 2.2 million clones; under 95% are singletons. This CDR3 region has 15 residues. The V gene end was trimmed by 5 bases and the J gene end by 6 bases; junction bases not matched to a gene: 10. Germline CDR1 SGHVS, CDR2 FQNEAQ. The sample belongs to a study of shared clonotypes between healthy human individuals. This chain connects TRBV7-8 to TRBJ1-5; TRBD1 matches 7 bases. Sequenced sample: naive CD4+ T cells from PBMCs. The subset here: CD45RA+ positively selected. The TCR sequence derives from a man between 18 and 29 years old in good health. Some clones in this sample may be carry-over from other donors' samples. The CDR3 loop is CASSVGKGGIQPQHF. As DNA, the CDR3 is TGTGCCAGCAGCGTTGGAAAAGGGGGCATTCAGCCCCAGCATTTT.